This paragraph reports one TCR beta chain. Its antigen is undetermined. Germline V CDR1 and CDR2: ENHRY, SYGVKD. The CDR3 sequence is 14 residues long. J gave up 2 bases and V 8 bases, and 5 bases lay outside the gene matches. The data derive from a study of graft-versus-host responses after intestinal transplantation. Study-wide points: Allografts of one patient group, those with graft-donor T cell macrochimerism, had high graft-versus-host to host-versus-graft clonal ratios.

Assay used: immunoSEQ multiplex PCR; TCRdb lists only in-frame clones, some missing. The table shows fewer than 85,000 clones, with over 75% occurring only once. The origin of this receptor is a human donor who was the organ donor for an intestinal transplant. This specimen was unstimulated CD4+ T cells sorted from spleen or lymph node cells, taken before transplant. The chain links TRBV10-3 to TRBJ2-3, with 9 nucleotides matching TRBD2. The CDR3 nucleotides are TGTGCCATCGCTGCGGGGGGGCTCACAGATACGCAGTATTTT. Translation gives CAIAAGGLTDTQYF.